The rows below give T cell receptor beta chains drawn from one sample of a study of PD-1 blockade in classical Hodgkin lymphoma. Measured with immunoSEQ multiplex PCR; TCRdb has only the in-frame clones, and not every one. The sample shows 20,000 or so clones, roughly 77% of them seen only once. This sample comprised peripheral blood mononuclear cells (PBMCs), obtained before the second cycle of nivolumab. Source of these receptors: a human donor with classical Hodgkin lymphoma. CDR3s include the opening cysteine and the closing phenylalanine or tryptophan. D genes are given only for firm matches. Rows give clone size only sometimes, using once, few, many, or a class for an expanded clone.

D: TRBD2
size: .
J: TRBJ2-3
V: TRBV7-2
DNA: TGTGCCAGCAGCTGGGCCGGACTAGTCGGCACAGATACGCAGTATTTT
CDR3: CASSWAGLVGTDTQYF

D: TRBD1
size: .
J: TRBJ2-7
V: TRBV6-1
DNA: TGTGCCAGCAGTGAACCGTTCCTGGACAGGGGCCCCTACGAGCAGTACTTC
CDR3: CASSEPFLDRGPYEQYF

D: TRBD1
size: few
J: TRBJ1-1
V: TRBV7-9
DNA: TGTGCCAGCAGCCCAGAGACAGGGGCCGCTTTCTTT
CDR3: CASSPETGAAFF

D: .
size: .
J: TRBJ1-5
V: TRBV4-3
DNA: TGCGCCAGCAGCCAAGAAGGGGGAAAGGGGGGTCAGCCCCAGCATTTT
CDR3: CASSQEGGKGGQPQHF

D: TRBD1
size: .
J: TRBJ1-5
V: TRBV19
DNA: TGTGCCAGTAGTATAGGATCATGGGGACAGGGCAATCAGCCCCAGCATTTT
CDR3: CASSIGSWGQGNQPQHF

D: .
size: .
J: TRBJ1-2
V: TRBV6-5
DNA: TGTGCCAGCAGTTATGGAGAGGGACGCTATGGCTACACCTTC
CDR3: CASSYGEGRYGYTF

D: TRBD1
size: .
J: TRBJ1-2
V: TRBV10-3
DNA: TGTGCCATCAGTCACGACAGGGACTATGGCTACACCTTC
CDR3: CAISHDRDYGYTF

D: .
size: few
J: TRBJ1-5
V: TRBV6-6
DNA: TGTGCCAGCAGTCCACAGGGCAATCAGCCCCAGCATTTT
CDR3: CASSPQGNQPQHF

D: .
size: .
J: TRBJ2-2
V: TRBV6-4
DNA: TGTGCCAGCAGTGTGGAGGGGGGCGCCGGGGAGCTGTTTTTT
CDR3: CASSVEGGAGELFF

D: .
size: .
J: TRBJ2-6
V: TRBV7-6
DNA: TGTGCCAGCACCCTAGGCAGGGTCCCCTCTGGGGCCAACGTCCTGACTTTC
CDR3: CASTLGRVPSGANVLTF